Below, 10 T cell receptor beta chains from the same sample are listed, as sequenced in a study of cytomegalovirus exposure and HLA in healthy donors. The primer mix had 60 Vbeta and 13 Jbeta primers. Sequenced by immunoSEQ multiplex PCR; TCRdb stores in-frame clones only, minus some. The sample has some 180,000 clones, approximately 73% seen once; the top ten hold 2.5%. The sample was PBMCs. These receptors were collected from a woman in her 30s in good health and CMV-seropositive.

This chain uses TRBV7-9 with TRBJ2-1, with 10 bases aligning to TRBD1. Germline V lookup: CDR1 SEHNR, CDR2 FQNEAQ (reference sequence). The CDR3 has 15 residues. V lost 5 bases to trimming and J lost 5 bases; unmatched junction nucleotides: 6. The CDR3 protein is CASSRTGGQDNEQFF. The CDR3 coding sequence is TGTGCCAGCAGCCGGACAGGGGGACAAGACAATGAGCAGTTCTTC. The full variable domain, rest sourced from reference TRBV7-9 and TRBJ2-1, is DTGVSQNPRHKITKRGQNVTFRCDPISEHNRLYWYRQTLGQGPEFLTYFQNEAQLEKSRLLSDRFSAERPKGSFSTLEIQRTEQGDSAMYLCASSRTGGQDNEQFFGPGTRLTVL.

In this sample, this clone turned up a few times. The chain combines TRBV28 with TRBJ2-5; tentative D call: TRBD1 (6 bases). The V gene's germline CDR1 is MDHEN and CDR2 SYDVKM. V was cut by 6 bases and J by 5 bases, with 16 bases left in between. This CDR3 has 14 residues. The CDR3 DNA is TGTGCCAGCAGCCGCTCACAGGGTCGGGAGACCCAGTACTTC. Protein: CASSRSQGRETQYF.

J is TRBJ2-1 and V is TRBV7-2; D is unclear. This CDR3 region has 13 residues. Trimming took 1 base from V and 4 from J, leaving 5 bases between them. CDR1 SGHTA and CDR2 FQGNSA come from the germline V gene. The CDR3 sequence is CASSLDRYNEQFF. The CDR3 coding sequence is TGTGCCAGCAGCTTAGACAGATACAATGAGCAGTTCTTC.

V usage is TRBV5-6 and J usage is TRBJ2-3, with D maybe TRBD2 (5 bases). Trimming removed 4 bases from V and 8 bases from J, with 17 bases in between. The CDR3 totals 14 residues. In germline, CDR1 is SGHDT, CDR2 YYEEEE. The DNA of the CDR3 is TGTGCCAGCAGCCGTGGGAGCACGAGTAGTACGCAGTATTTT. As protein: CASSRGSTSSTQYF.

The chain couples TRBV7-8 to TRBJ2-1; TRBD2 matches at 10 bases. The V and J ends lost 4 bases and 3 bases, in that order; junction bases with no gene match: 6. This CDR3 has 16 residues. Germline CDR1 and CDR2: SGHVS and FQNEAQ. CDR3 residues: CASSSLSGGYYNEQFF. For the CDR3, the DNA is TGTGCCAGCAGCTCACTTAGCGGGGGGTACTACAATGAGCAGTTCTTC.

CDR3 protein: CASSSPGVFSGGANTQYF. The CDR3 region has the DNA TGCGCCAGCAGCTCCCCAGGAGTCTTTAGCGGGGGAGCTAATACGCAGTATTTT. This chain joins TRBV5-1 and TRBJ2-3; the match to TRBD2 covers 9 bases. CDR3 length: 18 amino acids. CDR1 and CDR2 from the germline V gene are SGHRS and YFSETQ. Trimming took 3 bases from V and 7 from J; bases not matched to a gene: 18.

The chain carries TRBV10-1 and TRBJ1-5; D call uncertain. Trimming shortened V by 2 bases and J by 4 bases, and 6 bases separated the two germline ends. The CDR3 has 13 amino acids. The germline V gene encodes CDR1 WNHNN and CDR2 SYGVQD (reference sequence). In nucleotides, the CDR3 is TGCGCCAGCAGTGAGGGTCTAAATCAGCCCCAGCATTTT. This sequence encodes CASSEGLNQPQHF.

This clone was seen more than once but under ten times. The chain links TRBV5-4 to TRBJ1-1; 9 nucleotides line up with TRBD1. CDR1 is SGHNT, CDR2 YYREEE, per germline (reference sequence). V was clipped by 4 bases and J by 0 bases; unmatched bases: 7. This CDR3 has 16 amino acids. The CDR3 region is CASSPGTGRLNTEAFF. The CDR3 DNA reads TGTGCCAGCAGCCCCGGGACAGGGAGGTTGAACACTGAAGCTTTCTTT.

This rearrangement joins TRBV7-3 to TRBJ1-2; TRBD1 matches 7 bases. In germline, CDR1 is SGHTA, CDR2 FQGTGA. V shed 3 bases, J shed 3 bases, and the junction held 1 base outside the gene matches. This CDR3 has 13 residues. Here the CDR3 reads CASSFTGDYGYTF. The CDR3 coding sequence is TGTGCCAGCAGCTTCACAGGGGACTATGGCTACACCTTC.

This chain connects TRBV27 to TRBJ1-5; 9 nucleotides align to TRBD1. The V and J ends lost 7 bases and 7 bases, in that order; junction bases with no gene match: 17. This CDR3 spans 17 amino acids. In germline, CDR1 is MNHEY, CDR2 SMNVEV (reference sequence). CDR3 coding DNA: TGTGCCAGCAAGAAGGGGACCGGGACAGGGATAGGACAGCCCCAGCATTTT. This gives the protein CASKKGTGTGIGQPQHF.